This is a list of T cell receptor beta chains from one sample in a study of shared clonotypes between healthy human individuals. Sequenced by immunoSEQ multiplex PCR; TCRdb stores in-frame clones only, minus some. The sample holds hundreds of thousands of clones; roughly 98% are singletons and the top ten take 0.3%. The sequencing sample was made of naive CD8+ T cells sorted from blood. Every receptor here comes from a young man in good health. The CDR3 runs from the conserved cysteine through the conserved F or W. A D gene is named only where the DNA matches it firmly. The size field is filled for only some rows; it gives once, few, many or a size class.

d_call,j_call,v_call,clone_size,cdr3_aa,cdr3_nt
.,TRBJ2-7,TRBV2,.,CASSPGAYEQYF,TGTGCCAGCAGTCCGGGGGCCTACGAGCAGTACTTC
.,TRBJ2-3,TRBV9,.,CASSPSGVGADTQYF,TGTGCCAGCAGCCCCAGCGGAGTGGGCGCAGATACGCAGTATTTT
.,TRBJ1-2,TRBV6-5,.,CASRGRTVLNYGYTF,TGTGCCAGCAGGGGACGGACGGTGCTTAACTATGGCTACACCTTC
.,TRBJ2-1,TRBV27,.,CASSQSLAKEQFF,TGTGCCAGCAGTCAGTCGCTAGCCAAGGAGCAGTTCTTC
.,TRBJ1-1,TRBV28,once,CASRLGNTEAFF,TGTGCCAGCAGGTTAGGGAACACTGAAGCTTTCTTT
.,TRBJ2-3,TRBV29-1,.,CSVETSGELDTQYF,TGCAGCGTTGAGACTAGTGGAGAATTAGATACGCAGTATTTT
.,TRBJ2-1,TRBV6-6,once,CASSPTAAHEQFF,TGTGCCAGCAGTCCCACAGCAGCCCATGAGCAGTTCTTC
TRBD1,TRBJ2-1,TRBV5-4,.,CASSINRGSSYNEQFF,TGTGCCAGCAGCATAAACAGGGGGAGCTCCTACAATGAGCAGTTCTTC
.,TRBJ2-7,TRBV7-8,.,CASSLEVYPYEQYF,TGTGCCAGCAGCTTAGAAGTATACCCATACGAGCAGTACTTC
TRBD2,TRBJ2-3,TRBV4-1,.,CASSQPTSGSRDTQYF,TGCGCCAGCAGCCAACCGACTAGCGGGAGTCGGGATACGCAGTATTTT
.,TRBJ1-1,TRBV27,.,CASIRNTEAFF,TGTGCCAGCATCAGAAACACTGAAGCTTTCTTT
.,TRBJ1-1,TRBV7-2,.,CASSRTGPNTEAFF,TGTGCCAGCAGCCGCACCGGACCGAACACTGAAGCTTTCTTT
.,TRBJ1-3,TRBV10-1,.,CASSESRQTSGNTIYF,TGCGCCAGCAGTGAGTCACGGCAGACCTCTGGAAACACCATATATTTT
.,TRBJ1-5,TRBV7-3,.,CASSLGQPQHF,TGTGCCAGCAGCTTAGGTCAGCCCCAGCATTTT
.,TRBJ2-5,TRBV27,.,CASSLLDPPETQYF,TGTGCCAGCAGTTTATTAGACCCTCCGGAGACCCAGTACTTC
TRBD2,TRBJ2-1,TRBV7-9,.,CASRDTASGRRNEQFF,TGTGCCAGCAGGGACACCGCTAGCGGGAGAAGGAATGAGCAGTTCTTC
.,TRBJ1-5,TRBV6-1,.,CASSGANLLSNQPQHF,TGTGCCAGCAGTGGGGCGAATTTGTTAAGCAATCAGCCCCAGCATTTT
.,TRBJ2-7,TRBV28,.,CASRLWVNYEQYF,TGTGCCAGCAGGTTGTGGGTGAACTACGAGCAGTACTTC
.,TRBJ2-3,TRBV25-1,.,CASSVSGTDTQYF,TGTGCCAGCAGTGTTAGCGGCACAGATACGCAGTATTTT
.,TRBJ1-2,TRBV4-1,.,CASRSALAGEDYGYTF,TGCGCCAGCAGATCTGCATTGGCAGGCGAGGACTATGGCTACACCTTC
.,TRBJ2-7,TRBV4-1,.,CASSQEVAAYEQYF,TGCGCCAGCAGCCAAGAGGTGGCCGCTTACGAGCAGTACTTC
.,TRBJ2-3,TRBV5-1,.,CASSLVLGTDTQYF,TGCGCCAGCAGCTTGGTACTAGGCACAGATACGCAGTATTTT
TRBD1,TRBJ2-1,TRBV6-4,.,CASSDSTGSDEQFF,TGTGCCAGCAGTGACTCGACAGGGTCTGATGAGCAGTTCTTC
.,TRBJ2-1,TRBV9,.,CASSVGGRGPLDEQFF,TGTGCCAGCAGCGTAGGGGGCCGGGGCCCACTCGATGAGCAGTTCTTC
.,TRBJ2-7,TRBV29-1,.,CSVEGQGSSYEQYF,TGCAGCGTTGAGGGGCAGGGGAGCTCCTACGAGCAGTACTTC
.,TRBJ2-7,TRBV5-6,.,CASSSGLSSYEQYF,TGTGCCAGCAGCTCAGGACTTTCCTCCTACGAGCAGTACTTC
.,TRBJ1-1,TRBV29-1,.,CSVVLTDTEAFF,TGCAGCGTTGTTCTCACAGACACTGAAGCTTTCTTT
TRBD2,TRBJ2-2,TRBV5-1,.,CASSLALAGGPVWSGELFF,TGCGCCAGCAGCTTGGCGCTAGCGGGAGGCCCTGTGTGGTCCGGGGAGCTGTTTTTT
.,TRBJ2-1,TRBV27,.,CASSNYRGYNEQFF,TGTGCCAGCTCAAATTACCGGGGGTACAATGAGCAGTTCTTC
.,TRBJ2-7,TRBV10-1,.,CAIRPGLTEFYEQYF,TGCGCCATACGACCCGGCCTAACGGAGTTCTACGAGCAGTACTTC
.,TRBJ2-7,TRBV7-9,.,CASSLESGGEQYF,TGTGCCAGCAGCTTAGAAAGTGGCGGCGAGCAGTACTTC
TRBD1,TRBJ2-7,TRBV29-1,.,CSVEGQFYEQYF,TGCAGCGTTGAGGGACAGTTCTACGAGCAGTACTTC
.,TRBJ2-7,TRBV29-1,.,CSVVQGSHEQYF,TGCAGCGTTGTGCAGGGTTCTCACGAGCAGTACTTC
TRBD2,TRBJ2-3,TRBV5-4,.,CASSLWASGTDTQYF,TGTGCCAGCAGCCTGTGGGCTAGCGGAACAGATACGCAGTATTTT
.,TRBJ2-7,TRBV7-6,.,CASSLLGRQYF,TGTGCCAGCAGCTTACTGGGGCGGCAGTACTTC
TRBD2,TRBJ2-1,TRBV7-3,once,CASSLGTSGNEQFF,TGTGCCAGCAGCTTAGGGACTAGCGGAAATGAGCAGTTCTTC
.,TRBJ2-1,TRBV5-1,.,CASSSTSSEQFF,TGCGCCAGCAGCTCGACGAGTAGTGAGCAGTTCTTC
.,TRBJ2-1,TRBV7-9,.,CASSTLLWRDRYNEQFF,TGTGCCAGCAGCACACTACTTTGGCGGGACCGCTACAATGAGCAGTTCTTC
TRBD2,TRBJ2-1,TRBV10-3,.,CAISDGLANEQFF,TGTGCCATCAGCGACGGACTAGCGAATGAGCAGTTCTTC
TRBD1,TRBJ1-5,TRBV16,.,CASSHTDRESNQPQHF,TGTGCCAGCAGCCACACCGACAGGGAGAGCAATCAGCCCCAGCATTTT
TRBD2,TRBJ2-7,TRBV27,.,CASRAGGYYEQYF,TGTGCCAGCAGGGCGGGAGGGTACTACGAGCAGTACTTC
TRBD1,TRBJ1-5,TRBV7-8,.,CASSSTGDGSQPQHF,TGTGCCAGCAGCTCGACAGGGGACGGAAGTCAGCCCCAGCATTTT
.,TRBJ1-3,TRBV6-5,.,CASSETELGNTIYF,TGTGCCAGCAGTGAGACCGAACTTGGGAACACCATATATTTT
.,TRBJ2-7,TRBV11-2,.,CASSLGESGAGISYEQYF,TGTGCCAGCAGCTTAGGAGAATCGGGGGCAGGGATTTCCTACGAGCAGTACTTC
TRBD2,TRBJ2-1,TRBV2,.,CASSGGLAGGRSYNEQFF,TGTGCCAGCAGCGGAGGTCTAGCGGGAGGACGATCCTACAATGAGCAGTTCTTC
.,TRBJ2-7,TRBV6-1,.,CASRRGYEQYF,TGTGCCAGCAGGCGCGGTTACGAGCAGTACTTC
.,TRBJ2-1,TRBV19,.,CASSILLADSYNEQFF,TGTGCCAGTAGTATCTTATTAGCGGATTCCTACAATGAGCAGTTCTTC
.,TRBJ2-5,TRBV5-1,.,CASSPWAGQETQYF,TGCGCCAGCAGCCCTTGGGCAGGGCAAGAGACCCAGTACTTC
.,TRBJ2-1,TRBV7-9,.,CASSLDKAGGNEQFF,TGTGCCAGCAGCTTAGACAAGGCAGGGGGGAATGAGCAGTTCTTC
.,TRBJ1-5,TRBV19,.,CASSLPGGFQPQHF,TGTGCCAGTAGTCTTCCTGGGGGTTTTCAGCCCCAGCATTTT
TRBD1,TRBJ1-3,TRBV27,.,CASRGGQTSGNTIYF,TGTGCCAGCAGGGGGGGACAGACCAGTGGAAACACCATATATTTT
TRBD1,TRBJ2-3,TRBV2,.,CASSDGQGGTDTQYF,TGTGCCAGCAGTGACGGACAGGGGGGCACAGATACGCAGTATTTT
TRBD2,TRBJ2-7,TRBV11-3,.,CASSFRGGHEQYF,TGTGCCAGCAGCTTTCGGGGGGGGCACGAGCAGTACTTC
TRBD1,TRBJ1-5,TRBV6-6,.,CASSWDRQGHNQPQHF,TGTGCCAGCAGTTGGGACCGACAGGGACACAATCAGCCCCAGCATTTT